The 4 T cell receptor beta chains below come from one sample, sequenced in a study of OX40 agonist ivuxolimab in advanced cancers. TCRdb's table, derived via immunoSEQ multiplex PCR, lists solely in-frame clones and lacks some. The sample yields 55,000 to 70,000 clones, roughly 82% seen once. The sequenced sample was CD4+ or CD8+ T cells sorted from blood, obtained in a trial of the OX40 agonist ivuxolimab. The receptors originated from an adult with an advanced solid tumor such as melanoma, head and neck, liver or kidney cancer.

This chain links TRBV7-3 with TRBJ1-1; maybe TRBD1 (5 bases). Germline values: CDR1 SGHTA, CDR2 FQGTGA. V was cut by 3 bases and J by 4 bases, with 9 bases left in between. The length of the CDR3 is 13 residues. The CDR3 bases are TGTGCCAGCAGCTTGGAAAGGGGCACTGAAGCTTTCTTT. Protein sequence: CASSLERGTEAFF.

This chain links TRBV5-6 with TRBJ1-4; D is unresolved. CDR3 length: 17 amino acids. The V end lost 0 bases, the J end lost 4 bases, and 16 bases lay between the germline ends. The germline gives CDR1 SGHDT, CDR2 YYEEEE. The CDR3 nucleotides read TGTGCCAGCAGCTTGGCCGCTGGGGTCAGGAATAATGAAAAACTGTTTTTT. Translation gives CASSLAAGVRNNEKLFF.

The DNA of the CDR3 is TGTGCCAGCAGCTGGCGTGATGAGCAGTTCTTC. Translated: CASSWRDEQFF. The rearrangement joins TRBV5-5 to TRBJ2-1; D remains unclear. CDR3 size: 11 residues. Trimming pared 3 bases from V and 8 bases from J, leaving 6 bases between. Germline V gene lookup returns CDR1 SGHKS and CDR2 YYEKEE (reference sequence). Complete variable domain (other parts from reference TRBV5-5 and TRBJ2-1): DAGVTQSPTHLIKTRGQQVTLRCSPISGHKSVSWYQQVLGQGPQFIFQYYEKEERGRGNFPDRFSARQFPNYSSELNVNALLLGDSALYLCASSWRDEQFFGPGTRLTVL.

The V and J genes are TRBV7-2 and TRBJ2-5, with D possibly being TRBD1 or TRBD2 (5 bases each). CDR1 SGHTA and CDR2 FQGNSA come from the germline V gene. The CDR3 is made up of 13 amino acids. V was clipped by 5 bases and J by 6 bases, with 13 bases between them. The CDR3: CASSTQGGQTQYF. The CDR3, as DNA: TGTGCCAGCAGCACTCAGGGCGGGCAGACCCAGTACTTC.